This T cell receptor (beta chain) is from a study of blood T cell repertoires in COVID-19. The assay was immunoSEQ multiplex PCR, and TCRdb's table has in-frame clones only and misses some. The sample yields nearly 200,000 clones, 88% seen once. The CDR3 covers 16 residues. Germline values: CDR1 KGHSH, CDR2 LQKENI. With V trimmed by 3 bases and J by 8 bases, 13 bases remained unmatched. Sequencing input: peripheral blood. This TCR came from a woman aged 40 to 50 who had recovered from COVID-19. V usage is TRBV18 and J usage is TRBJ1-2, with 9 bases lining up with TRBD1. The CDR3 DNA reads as TGTGCCAGCTCACCCGCGACGGGGACAGGGAAACGGGGCTACACCTTC. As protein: CASSPATGTGKRGYTF.